The entry that follows covers one T cell receptor (beta chain) sequence. Its specificity is unknown. Amplified TCR beta CDR3 regions came from RNA transcripts. An initial round of RT-PCR targeting the TCR CDR3 relied on the HTBI primer set. Each CDR3 protein gets one entry after TCRdb re-called the multiplex PCR reads with MiXCR. The data contain 500,000 to 600,000 distinct CDR3 sequences, roughly a sixth of them singletons. The sample originates from a study of T cells in Graves' hyperthyroidism and ophthalmopathy. Overall study findings and caveats: Model output signaled ophthalmopathy a median approximately 6 months ahead of onset.

The sequence was obtained from a woman in her late teens or twenties with Graves' hyperthyroidism. The specimen sequenced was blood.

The CDR3 region is CSARTGTSGRAGEQFF. The CDR3 DNA is TGCAGTGCTAGGACCGGGACTAGCGGGAGGGCAGGAGAGCAGTTCTTC. The V call is TRBV20-1, the J call TRBJ2-1; TRBD2 matches 16 bases. CDR1 is DFQATT and CDR2 is SNEGSKA in the germline V gene (reference sequence). Trimming removed 3 bases from V and 10 bases from J; junction bases left unmatched: 9. The CDR3 extends over 16 amino acids.